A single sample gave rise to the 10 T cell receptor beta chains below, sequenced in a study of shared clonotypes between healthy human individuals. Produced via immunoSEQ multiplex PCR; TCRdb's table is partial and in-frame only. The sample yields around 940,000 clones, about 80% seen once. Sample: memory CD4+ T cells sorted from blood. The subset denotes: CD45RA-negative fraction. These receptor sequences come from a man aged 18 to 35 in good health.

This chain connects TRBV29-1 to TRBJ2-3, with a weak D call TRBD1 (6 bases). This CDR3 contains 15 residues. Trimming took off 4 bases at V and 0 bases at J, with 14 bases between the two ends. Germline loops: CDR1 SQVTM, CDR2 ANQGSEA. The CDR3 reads CSVGVGTTSTDTQYF. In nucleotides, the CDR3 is TGCAGCGTTGGTGTGGGGACAACCAGCACAGATACGCAGTATTTT.

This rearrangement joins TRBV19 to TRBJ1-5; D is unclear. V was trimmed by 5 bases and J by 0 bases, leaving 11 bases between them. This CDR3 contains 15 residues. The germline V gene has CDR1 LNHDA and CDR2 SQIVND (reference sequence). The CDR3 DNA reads TGTGCCAGTAGTGTCAAACAGAATAGCAATCAGCCCCAGCATTTT. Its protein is CASSVKQNSNQPQHF. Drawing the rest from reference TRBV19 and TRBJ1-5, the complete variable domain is DGGITQSPKYLFRKEGQNVTLSCEQNLNHDAMYWYRQDPGQGLRLIYYSQIVNDFQKGDIAEGYSVSREKKESFPLTVTSAQKNPTAFYLCASSVKQNSNQPQHFGDGTRLSIL.

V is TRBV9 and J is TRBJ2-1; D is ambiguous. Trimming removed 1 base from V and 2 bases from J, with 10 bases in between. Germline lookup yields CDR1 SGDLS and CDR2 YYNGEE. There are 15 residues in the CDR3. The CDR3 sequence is CASSVNILAYNEQFF. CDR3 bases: TGTGCCAGCAGCGTAAACATCTTGGCCTACAATGAGCAGTTCTTC.

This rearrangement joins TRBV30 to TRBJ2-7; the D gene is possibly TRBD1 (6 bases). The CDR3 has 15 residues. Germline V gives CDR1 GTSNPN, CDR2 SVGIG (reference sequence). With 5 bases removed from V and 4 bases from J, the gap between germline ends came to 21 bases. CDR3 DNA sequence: TGTGCCTGGGTAGAGAGGTTCGGGCAGGGGTACGAGCAGTACTTC. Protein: CAWVERFGQGYEQYF.

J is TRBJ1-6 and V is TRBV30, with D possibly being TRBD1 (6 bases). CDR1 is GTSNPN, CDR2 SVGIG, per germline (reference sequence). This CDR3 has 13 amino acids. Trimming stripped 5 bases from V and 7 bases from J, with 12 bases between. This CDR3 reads CAWGTLRNSPLHF. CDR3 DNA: TGTGCCTGGGGGACATTGAGGAATTCACCCCTCCACTTT.

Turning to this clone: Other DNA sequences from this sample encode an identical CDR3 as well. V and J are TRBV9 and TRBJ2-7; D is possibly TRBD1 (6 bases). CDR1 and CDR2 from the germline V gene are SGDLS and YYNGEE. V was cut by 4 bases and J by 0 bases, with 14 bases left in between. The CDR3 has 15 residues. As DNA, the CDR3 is TGTGCCAGCAGCCCGGGCCAGGGGAGCTCCTACGAGCAGTACTTC. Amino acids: CASSPGQGSSYEQYF.

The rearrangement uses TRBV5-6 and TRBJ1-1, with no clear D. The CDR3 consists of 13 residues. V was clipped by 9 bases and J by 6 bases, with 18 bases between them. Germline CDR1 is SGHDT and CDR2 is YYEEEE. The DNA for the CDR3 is TGTGCCACCAAGGTAAGACAAAGGGCTGAAGCTTTCTTT. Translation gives CATKVRQRAEAFF.

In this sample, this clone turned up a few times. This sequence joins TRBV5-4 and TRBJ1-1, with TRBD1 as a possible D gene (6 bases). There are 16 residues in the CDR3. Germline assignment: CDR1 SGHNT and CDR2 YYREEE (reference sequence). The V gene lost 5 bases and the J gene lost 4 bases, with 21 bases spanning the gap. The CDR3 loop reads CASRAPFAQGPTEAFF. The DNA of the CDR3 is TGTGCCAGCAGAGCGCCCTTTGCACAGGGCCCCACTGAAGCTTTCTTT.

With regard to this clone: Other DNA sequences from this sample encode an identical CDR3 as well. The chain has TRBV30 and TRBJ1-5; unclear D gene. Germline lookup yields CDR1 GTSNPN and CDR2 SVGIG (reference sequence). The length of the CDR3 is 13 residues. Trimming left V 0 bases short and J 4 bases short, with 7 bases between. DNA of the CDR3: TGTGCCTGGAGTGTTGAGGGAAATCAGCCCCAGCATTTT. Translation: CAWSVEGNQPQHF.

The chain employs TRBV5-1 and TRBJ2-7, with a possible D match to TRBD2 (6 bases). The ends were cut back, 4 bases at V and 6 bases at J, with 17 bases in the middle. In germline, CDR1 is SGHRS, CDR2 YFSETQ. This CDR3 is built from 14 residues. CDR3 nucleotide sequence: TGCGCCAGCAGCCCCCGGGACCCCGGGAGCGAGCAGTACTTC. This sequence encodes CASSPRDPGSEQYF. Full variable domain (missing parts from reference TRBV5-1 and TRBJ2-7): KAGVTQTPRYLIKTRGQQVTLSCSPISGHRSVSWYQQTPGQGLQFLFEYFSETQRNKGNFPGRFSGRQFSNSRSEMNVSTLELGDSALYLCASSPRDPGSEQYFGPGTRLTVT.